A single sample is the source of the 3 T cell receptor beta chains below, sequenced in a study of technical replicates of blood from several donors. Only in-frame clones appear in the TCRdb table, and some are missing; sequencing was by immunoSEQ multiplex PCR. The profile shows under 85,000 clones, about 97% of them singletons. The sequencing sample was made of T cells isolated from PBMCs. The receptor source for this set is a human donor in good health.

J is TRBJ1-1 and V is TRBV29-1, with a possible D match to TRBD1 (6 bases). CDR3 length: 14 residues. V lost 3 bases, J lost 5 bases, and 16 bases lay in between. Germline CDR1 and CDR2: SQVTM and ANQGSEA. CDR3 sequence (DNA): TGCAGCGTTGAGAATCCAGGGGTAGAAACTGAAGCTTTCTTT. Translation gives CSVENPGVETEAFF.

Turning to this clone: Other DNA sequences in the same sample also yield this CDR3. V gene TRBV19 combines with J gene TRBJ1-2, with 8 bases fitting TRBD1. Germline V gene lookup returns CDR1 LNHDA and CDR2 SQIVND (reference sequence). With V trimmed by 4 bases and J by 0 bases, 4 bases remained unmatched. This CDR3 is 15 amino acids long. CDR3 nucleotides: TGTGCCAGTAGTACTGGGACAGGAGCTAACTATGGCTACACCTTC. It yields the protein CASSTGTGANYGYTF.

The chain recombines TRBV19 with TRBJ2-7; 10 nucleotides match TRBD2. The CDR3 totals 14 residues. The ends lost 7 bases at V and 0 bases at J; junction bases unmatched: 3. Germline V CDR1 and CDR2: LNHDA, SQIVND (reference sequence). The CDR3 sequence is CASTASGSSYEQYF. The CDR3 bases are TGTGCCAGTACGGCTAGCGGGAGCTCCTACGAGCAGTACTTC.